This TCR beta chain was documented in a study of OX40 agonist ivuxolimab in advanced cancers. Overall study findings and caveats: Part of the nonresponder group also had normalized T-cell clonal expansion that was low.

The CDR3 runs to 14 residues. From germline, CDR1 is LNHDA and CDR2 SQIVND (reference sequence). V dropped 3 bases and J dropped 7; count of bases not matched to a gene: 4. To note about this clone: Antigen unknown.

Peripheral blood came from all dose cohorts at three timepoints. Assay: immunoSEQ multiplex PCR; the TCRdb copy retains only in-frame clones and omits some. The sample has under 85,000 clones, 88% seen once. The sequence was obtained from an adult with an advanced solid tumor such as melanoma, head and neck, liver or kidney cancer. The specimen was CD4+ or CD8+ T cells sorted from blood, collected in a trial of the OX40 agonist ivuxolimab. J is TRBJ2-1 and V is TRBV19; the match to TRBD2 covers 9 bases. The CDR3 nucleotides are TGTGCCAGTAGTATCGGGACTAGCCCAAATGAGCAGTTCTTC. It codes for CASSIGTSPNEQFF.